This T cell receptor (beta chain) was found in a study of T cells expressing NK-cell markers. TCRdb re-called the 5' RACE reads; every CDR3 protein appears as one record, without DNA. The sample totals about 550,000 distinct CDR3 sequences. The TCR sequence derives from a man aged 18 to 30 in good health. Specimen: blood T cells: a sorted CD56 or NKG2C T cell subset, CD4+ or CD8+ T cells, or bulk PBMC T cells (not recorded which).

The CDR3 is CASSKASGRPYNEQFF. The rearrangement links TRBV7-9 to TRBJ2-1. Germline CDR1 reads SEHNR; CDR2 reads FQNEAQ (reference sequence). The CDR3 runs to 16 residues.